Presented here are 29 T cell receptor beta chains from one specimen sequenced in a study of identical twins. TCRdb fed the 5' RACE reads into MiXCR, producing one record per CDR3 protein. The table lists some 190,000 distinct CDR3 sequences, more than 15% of them singletons. This sample also appeared in a second study, on T cells expressing NK-cell markers.

Sequencing was performed on CD8+ T cells sorted from blood. These TCRs come from a woman aged 18-29 years in good health.

The chain combines TRBV11-2 with TRBJ1-1; D not certain. The ends were cut back, 0 bases at V and 11 bases at J, with 16 bases in the middle. Germline-derived CDR1 and CDR2 are SGHAT and FQNNGV. The CDR3 spans 14 residues. This CDR3 is CASSLDHSASDAFF. Written as DNA, the CDR3 is TGTGCCAGCAGCTTAGATCATAGCGCCTCGGACGCTTTCTTT.

This clonotype was recorded a few times. V usage is TRBV6-6 and J usage is TRBJ2-7, with no clear D. The germline V gene encodes CDR1 MNHNY and CDR2 SVGAGI (reference sequence). This CDR3 spans 12 amino acids. The V end lost 0 bases, the J end lost 6 bases, and 6 bases lay between the germline ends. This CDR3 is CASSYSGSEQYF. In DNA, the CDR3 is TGTGCCAGCAGTTACTCAGGGTCCGAGCAGTACTTC.

In DNA, the CDR3 is TGCGCCAGCAGTGAAAGCGGGCTATACGAGCAGTACTTC. It specifies CASSESGLYEQYF. V and J are TRBV10-2 and TRBJ2-7; D is possibly TRBD2 (6 bases). The V gene's germline CDR1 is WSHSY and CDR2 SAAADI. The CDR3 has 13 amino acids. Trimming stripped 3 bases from V and 4 bases from J, with 10 bases between.

CDR3 sequence (DNA): TGTGCCAGCAGCCCAGCGAGGGGAGCAGGAACCCTCACAGATACGCAGTATTTT. Its protein is CASSPARGAGTLTDTQYF. The V call is TRBV11-1, the J call TRBJ2-3; D may correspond to TRBD1 or TRBD2 (5 bases each). Germline-derived CDR1 and CDR2 are SGHAT and FQDESV (reference sequence). The CDR3 consists of 18 residues. Trimming stripped 5 bases from V and 2 bases from J, with 23 bases between. Drawing the rest from reference TRBV11-1 and TRBJ2-3, the complete variable domain is EAEVAQSPRYKITEKSQAVAFWCDPISGHATLYWYRQILGQGPELLVQFQDESVVDDSQLPKDRFSAERLKGVDSTLKIQPAELGDSAMYLCASSPARGAGTLTDTQYFGPGTRLTVL.

The chain couples TRBV11-2 to TRBJ2-1; TRBD2 agrees at 15 bases. Germline V gene data show CDR1 as SGHAT and CDR2 as FQNNGV. Trimming at V came to 5 bases and at J to 5 bases, leaving 4 bases not matched to a gene. The CDR3 contains 16 residues. CDR3 in amino acids: CASSRWTSGGDNEQFF. CDR3 bases: TGTGCCAGCAGCCGGTGGACTAGCGGGGGGGACAATGAGCAGTTCTTC.

The CDR3 reads CASSPRRTGADNEQFF. DNA for the CDR3: TGTGCCAGCAGCCCGCGGAGGACAGGGGCCGACAATGAGCAGTTCTTC. The chain has TRBV7-9 and TRBJ2-1, with TRBD1 matching 9 bases. Germline loops: CDR1 SEHNR, CDR2 FQNEAQ (reference sequence). The CDR3 has 16 amino acids. The junction had 10 bases not matched to a gene; V was cut back by 5 bases and J by 5 bases. The whole variable domain, remainder taken from reference TRBV7-9 and TRBJ2-1, is DTGVSQNPRHKITKRGQNVTFRCDPISEHNRLYWYRQTLGQGPEFLTYFQNEAQLEKSRLLSDRFSAERPKGSFSTLEIQRTEQGDSAMYLCASSPRRTGADNEQFFGPGTRLTVL.

This clonotype was observed many times. V is TRBV10-2 and J is TRBJ2-7; D unresolved. V was trimmed by 6 bases and J by 0 bases, leaving 3 bases between them. The V gene's germline CDR1 is WSHSY and CDR2 SAAADI. The CDR3 is 11 residues long. CDR3 protein: CASRSSYEQYF. CDR3 bases: TGCGCCAGCAGAAGCTCCTACGAGCAGTACTTC.

This clonotype was found a few times. The V gene is TRBV7-9, the J gene TRBJ2-3; D remains ambiguous. Germline CDR1 is SEHNR and CDR2 is FQNEAQ (reference sequence). The length of the CDR3 is 16 residues. V lost 5 bases to trimming and J lost 4 bases, with 19 bases between them. In nucleotides, the CDR3 is TGTGCCAGCAGCAGTAATACCGGGCCCAACGCAGATACGCAGTATTTT. Protein product: CASSSNTGPNADTQYF.

The chain recombines TRBV28 with TRBJ2-7; D may be TRBD1 (6 bases). There are 15 residues in the CDR3. Germline V gene data show CDR1 as MDHEN and CDR2 as SYDVKM. V lost 2 bases and J 3 bases, leaving 14 bases between the germline ends. CDR3 loop: CASSLQDSSFYEQYF. The CDR3 region has the DNA TGTGCCAGCAGTTTACAGGACAGTTCTTTCTACGAGCAGTACTTC.

V and J are TRBV4-1 and TRBJ2-1; maybe TRBD2 (5 bases). The CDR3 runs to 18 residues. Germline values: CDR1 MGHRA, CDR2 YSYEKL. Deletions cut 2 bases from V and 2 bases from J, with 19 bases between. The DNA for the CDR3 is TGCGCCAGCAGCCAATTCCCCCTCGGTCGGGAAACCTACAATGAGCAGTTCTTC. Protein sequence: CASSQFPLGRETYNEQFF.

This clonotype has only a few counts. The chain has TRBV7-2 and TRBJ2-3; weak D call: TRBD2 (7 bases). The CDR3 is 15 residues long. V shed 1 base and J shed 2 bases, with 10 bases lying between them. Germline lookup yields CDR1 SGHTA and CDR2 FQGNSA. The CDR3 coding sequence is TGTGCCAGCAGCTTAGACGGGGGGCACACAGATACGCAGTATTTT. This codes for CASSLDGGHTDTQYF.

Here the CDR3 reads CASSSGLALYTDTQYF. The CDR3 region has the DNA TGTGCCAGCAGCTCAGGACTAGCCCTTTACACAGATACGCAGTATTTT. This chain connects TRBV7-2 to TRBJ2-3; TRBD2 matches 8 bases. The CDR3 loop spans 16 amino acids. Germline CDR1 and CDR2: SGHTA and FQGNSA. V dropped 4 bases and J dropped 2; count of bases not matched to a gene: 8.

This clonotype was seen a handful of times. The chain recombines TRBV15 with TRBJ2-2; possibly TRBD2 for D (5 bases). CDR1 LNHNV and CDR2 YYDKDF come from the germline V gene (reference sequence). V lost 5 bases, J lost 6 bases, and 13 bases lay in between. The CDR3 length is 14 residues. In DNA form, the CDR3 reads TGTGCCACCAGCCCTCGGACTGAACCCGGGGAGCTGTTTTTT. It codes for CATSPRTEPGELFF.

The V call is TRBV2, the J call TRBJ2-7; D is undetermined. Germline V gives CDR1 SNHLY, CDR2 FYNNEI. V lost 2 bases to trimming and J lost 3 bases, with 8 bases between them. This CDR3 is 13 amino acids long. CDR3 protein: CASSEFLGYEQYF. CDR3 sequence (DNA): TGTGCCAGCAGTGAATTTCTGGGCTACGAGCAGTACTTC.

In this sample, this clonotype turned up a few times. The V and J genes are TRBV5-1 and TRBJ2-7, with 7 bases aligning to TRBD1. V lost 2 bases to trimming and J lost 4 bases; unmatched junction nucleotides: 6. CDR3 length equals 14 residues. Germline CDR1 and CDR2: SGHRS and YFSETQ. CDR3 bases: TGCGCCAGCAGCTTCCGGACAGGACAATACGAGCAGTACTTC. Its translation: CASSFRTGQYEQYF.

This chain uses TRBV27 with TRBJ1-2, with no clear D. Germline CDR1 and CDR2: MNHEY and SMNVEV (reference sequence). The V end lost 2 bases, the J end lost 3 bases, and 7 bases lay between the germline ends. CDR3 length: 13 residues. In DNA form, the CDR3 reads TGTGCCAGCAGTTTACAAGCTCACTATGGCTACACCTTC. Its protein is CASSLQAHYGYTF.

The V call is TRBV13, the J call TRBJ2-2; D gene unclear. Germline V CDR1 and CDR2: PRHDT, FYEKMQ (reference sequence). The CDR3 extends over 13 amino acids. V lost 5 bases, J lost 4 bases, and 8 bases lay in between. The CDR3 sequence: CASSRSTTGELFF. CDR3 bases: TGTGCCAGCAGCCGGAGCACCACCGGGGAGCTGTTTTTT.

This clonotype was found a few times. The chain joins TRBV18 to TRBJ2-3; 11 bases are a match to TRBD2. With 4 bases clipped from V and 5 bases from J, the junction kept 8 bases outside the gene matches. The CDR3 spans 16 residues. CDR1 and CDR2 from the germline V gene are KGHSH and LQKENI. The CDR3 DNA follows: TGTGCCAGCTCACGGGGACTAGCGGAGATCCTAGATACGCAGTATTTT. Its translation is CASSRGLAEILDTQYF.

The rearrangement joins TRBV9 to TRBJ2-3, with 9 bases that match TRBD2. CDR3 length: 15 amino acids. V lost 4 bases to trimming and J lost 3 bases; unmatched junction nucleotides: 6. Looked up from germline, CDR1 is SGDLS and CDR2 is YYNGEE. The CDR3 DNA sequence: TGTGCCAGCAGCATTGCTAGCGGGGCAACAGATACGCAGTATTTT. This translates into CASSIASGATDTQYF.

The chain combines TRBV7-9 with TRBJ1-2, with a tentative D call TRBD1 (5 bases). Per germline, CDR1 SEHNR and CDR2 FQNEAQ (reference sequence). V was cut by 6 bases and J by 6 bases, with 14 bases left in between. The CDR3 extends over 13 amino acids. The CDR3 region is CASRSGTWDGYTF. Written as DNA, the CDR3 is TGTGCCAGCAGGTCCGGGACCTGGGATGGCTACACCTTC.

This sequence joins TRBV10-3 and TRBJ2-5, with TRBD2 identical over 9 bases. V was pared by 1 base and J by 4 bases, with 13 bases of the junction left unmatched. The germline V gene has CDR1 ENHRY and CDR2 SYGVKD. This CDR3 comprises 18 residues. The CDR3 DNA follows: TGTGCCATCAGTGAGTTCCCTCCTTTAGCGGGAGCCTTAGAGACCCAGTACTTC. Its protein is CAISEFPPLAGALETQYF.

V usage is TRBV6-2 or TRBV6-3 and J usage is TRBJ2-2; D call uncertain. This CDR3 has 16 residues. From germline, CDR1 is MNHEY and CDR2 SVGEGT. The V end was cut by 0 bases, the J end by 6 bases, with 14 bases between. In DNA form, the CDR3 reads TGTGCCAGCAGTTACTCAGCCGTCCGTCCTCCCGGGGAGCTGTTTTTT. Protein sequence: CASSYSAVRPPGELFF.

Only a few counts were recorded for this clonotype. The J gene is TRBJ2-3, the V gene TRBV15; TRBD2 agrees at 9 bases. Germline CDR1 is LNHNV and CDR2 is YYDKDF (reference sequence). V lost 3 bases, J lost 0 bases, and 7 bases stayed unmatched. The CDR3 extends over 17 amino acids. CDR3 in amino acids: CATSSEWLAGSTDTQYF. The CDR3 DNA sequence: TGTGCCACCAGCAGTGAATGGCTAGCGGGAAGCACAGATACGCAGTATTTT. The whole variable domain, remainder taken from reference TRBV15 and TRBJ2-3, is DAMVIQNPRYQVTQFGKPVTLSCSQTLNHNVMYWYQQKSSQAPKLLFHYYDKDFNNEADTPDNFQSRRPNTSFCFLDIRSPGLGDTAMYLCATSSEWLAGSTDTQYFGPGTRLTVL.

The chain combines TRBV12-3 or TRBV12-4 with TRBJ2-4; TRBD2 matches at 11 bases. With V trimmed by 8 bases and J by 1 base, 13 bases remained unmatched. CDR3 length equals 18 residues. The CDR3 reads CASLSRIAGGLAKNIQYF. CDR3 nucleotide sequence: TGTGCCAGCCTCTCCCGAATAGCGGGAGGGCTTGCCAAAAACATTCAGTACTTC.

In its sample, this clonotype was seen a few times. The genes are TRBV9 and TRBJ1-1; D unclear. V was cut by 0 bases and J by 6 bases, with 9 bases left in between. The CDR3 contains 13 residues. Germline V gives CDR1 SGDLS, CDR2 YYNGEE. The CDR3 reads CASSVGVLAEAFF. The DNA for the CDR3 is TGTGCCAGCAGCGTAGGAGTTCTGGCTGAAGCTTTCTTT.

The V gene is TRBV6-2 or TRBV6-3, the J gene TRBJ2-7; 13 nucleotides agree with TRBD2. The CDR3 loop spans 15 amino acids. V shed 6 bases and J 5 bases; nucleotides not matched to a gene: 7. The germline V gene encodes CDR1 MNHEY and CDR2 SVGEGT. CDR3 region: CASRPGLAGFHEQYF. As DNA, the CDR3 is TGTGCCAGCAGACCGGGACTAGCGGGGTTCCACGAGCAGTACTTC.

The chain employs TRBV9 and TRBJ2-7, with 10 bases aligning to TRBD2. This CDR3 is built from 15 residues. V gave up 2 bases and J gave up 2 bases; unmatched junction bases: 4. Germline V gene data show CDR1 as SGDLS and CDR2 as YYNGEE. DNA of the CDR3: TGTGCCAGCAGCGTCGGACTAGCGGCAGCCTACGAGCAGTACTTC. Amino acids: CASSVGLAAAYEQYF.

The chain links TRBV12-3 or TRBV12-4 to TRBJ2-3; 7 bases map to TRBD1. Unmatched junction bases numbered 8, after V lost 6 bases and J lost 5 bases. The length of the CDR3 is 14 residues. The CDR3 protein is CASSLKGARDTQYF. The CDR3 DNA reads as TGTGCCAGCAGCCTGAAGGGGGCAAGAGATACGCAGTATTTT.

The rearrangement links TRBV15 to TRBJ2-2, with 10 bases matching TRBD2. The CDR3 is 18 residues long. Germline CDR1 and CDR2: LNHNV and YYDKDF (reference sequence). V lost 0 bases to trimming and J lost 4 bases; unmatched junction nucleotides: 8. The CDR3 loop reads CATSRESLAGASTGELFF. The CDR3 nucleotides read TGTGCCACCAGCAGAGAGTCTCTAGCGGGAGCTTCCACCGGGGAGCTGTTTTTT.